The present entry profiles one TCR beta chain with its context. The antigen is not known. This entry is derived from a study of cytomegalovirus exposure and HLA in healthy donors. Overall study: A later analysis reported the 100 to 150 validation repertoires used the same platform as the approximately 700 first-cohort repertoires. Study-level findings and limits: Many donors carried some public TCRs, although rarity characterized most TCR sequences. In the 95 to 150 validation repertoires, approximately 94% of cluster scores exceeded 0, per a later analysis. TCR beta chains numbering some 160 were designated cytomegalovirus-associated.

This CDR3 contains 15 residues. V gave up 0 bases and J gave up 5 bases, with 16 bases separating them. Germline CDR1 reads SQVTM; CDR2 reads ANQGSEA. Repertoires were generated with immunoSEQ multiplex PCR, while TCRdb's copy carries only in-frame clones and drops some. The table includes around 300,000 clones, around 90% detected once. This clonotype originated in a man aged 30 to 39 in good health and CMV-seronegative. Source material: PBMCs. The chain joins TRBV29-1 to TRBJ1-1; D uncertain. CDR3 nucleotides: TGCAGCGTTGAAGATCCGGGTCGGGGAAGTACTGAAGCTTTCTTT. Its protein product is CSVEDPGRGSTEAFF.